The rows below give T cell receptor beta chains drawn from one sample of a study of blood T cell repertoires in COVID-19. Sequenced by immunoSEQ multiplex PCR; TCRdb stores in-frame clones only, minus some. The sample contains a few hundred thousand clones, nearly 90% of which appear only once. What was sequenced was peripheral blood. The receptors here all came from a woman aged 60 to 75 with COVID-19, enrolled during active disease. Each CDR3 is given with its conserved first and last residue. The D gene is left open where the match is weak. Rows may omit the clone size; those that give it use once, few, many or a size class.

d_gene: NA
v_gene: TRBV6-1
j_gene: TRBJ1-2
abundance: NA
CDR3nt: TGTGCCAGCAGTGACAGGGGTTCTCGGGGCTACACCTTC
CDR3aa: CASSDRGSRGYTF

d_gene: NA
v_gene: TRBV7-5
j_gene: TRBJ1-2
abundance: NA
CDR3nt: TGTGCCAGCTCCCTCGGTAGCTATGGCTACACCTTC
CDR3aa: CASSLGSYGYTF

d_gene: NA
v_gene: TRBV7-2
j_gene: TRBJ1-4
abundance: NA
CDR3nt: TGTGCCAGCAGCTCACTCGACAGGACTAATGAAAAACTGTTTTTT
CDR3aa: CASSSLDRTNEKLFF

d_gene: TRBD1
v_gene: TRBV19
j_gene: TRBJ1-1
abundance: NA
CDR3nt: TGTGCCAGTAGGACTCAGACGGACAGGGGGGAACCCCCTGAAGCTTTCTTT
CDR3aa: CASRTQTDRGEPPEAFF

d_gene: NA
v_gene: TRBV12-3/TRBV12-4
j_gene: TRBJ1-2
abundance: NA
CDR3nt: TGTGCCAGCACCACTGGACAGTTCTATGGCTACACCTTC
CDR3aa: CASTTGQFYGYTF

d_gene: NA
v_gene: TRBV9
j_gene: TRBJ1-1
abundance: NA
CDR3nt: TGTGCCAGCAGCGTACAGGGGTACACTGAAGCTTTCTTT
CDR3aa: CASSVQGYTEAFF

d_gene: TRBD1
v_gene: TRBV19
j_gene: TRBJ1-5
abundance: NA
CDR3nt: TGTGCCTCAACGCCGGGACAGGGAGTTCAGCCCCAGCATTTT
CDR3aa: CASTPGQGVQPQHF

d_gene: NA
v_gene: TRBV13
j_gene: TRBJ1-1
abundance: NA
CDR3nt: TGTGCCAGCAGCCTCGGACTGGTTGCGGCTTTCTTT
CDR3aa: CASSLGLVAAFF

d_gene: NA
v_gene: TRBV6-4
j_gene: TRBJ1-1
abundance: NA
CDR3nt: TGTGCCAGCAGTGTCACTCTTGACACTGAAGCTTTCTTT
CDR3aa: CASSVTLDTEAFF

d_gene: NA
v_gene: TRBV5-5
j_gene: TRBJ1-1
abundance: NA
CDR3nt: TGTGCCAGCAGCCCCCAAACCACAGTGAACACTGAAGCTTTCTTT
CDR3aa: CASSPQTTVNTEAFF

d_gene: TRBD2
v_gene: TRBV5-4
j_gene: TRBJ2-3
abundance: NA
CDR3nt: TGTGCCAGCAGCTTGGGTAGCGGGGGGGCGGATACGCAGTATTTT
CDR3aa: CASSLGSGGADTQYF

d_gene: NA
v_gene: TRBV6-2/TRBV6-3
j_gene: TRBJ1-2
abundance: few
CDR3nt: TGTGCCAGCAGTTCGGGACTTAGCTACACCTTC
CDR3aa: CASSSGLSYTF

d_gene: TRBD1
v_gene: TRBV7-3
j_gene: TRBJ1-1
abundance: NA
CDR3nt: TGTGCCAGCAGCCAAGACAGGGGTGACACTGAAGCTTTCTTT
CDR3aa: CASSQDRGDTEAFF

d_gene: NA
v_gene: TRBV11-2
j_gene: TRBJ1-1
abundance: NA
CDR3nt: TGTGCCAGCAGTCCAGGGTATTACACTGAAGCTTTCTTT
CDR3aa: CASSPGYYTEAFF

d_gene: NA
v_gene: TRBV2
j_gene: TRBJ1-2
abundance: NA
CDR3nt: TGTGCCAGTGAACAGGGTAACTATGGCTACACCTTC
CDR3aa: CASEQGNYGYTF

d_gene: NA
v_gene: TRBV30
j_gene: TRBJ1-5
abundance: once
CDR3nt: TGTGCCTGGAGCCGCCCGGGAGCGGACATGCCCCAGCATTTT
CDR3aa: CAWSRPGADMPQHF

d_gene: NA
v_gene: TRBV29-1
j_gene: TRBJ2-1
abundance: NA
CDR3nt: TGCAGCGTGGTTCCGCCTGATAGCTCCTACAATGAGCAGTTCTTC
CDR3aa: CSVVPPDSSYNEQFF

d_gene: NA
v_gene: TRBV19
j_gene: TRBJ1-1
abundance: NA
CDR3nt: TGTGCCAGTAATCGAGGGGGTTTCAACACTGAAGCTTTCTTT
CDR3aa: CASNRGGFNTEAFF

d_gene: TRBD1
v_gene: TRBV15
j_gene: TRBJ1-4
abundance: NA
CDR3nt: TGTGCCACCAGCAGAGGGATTAAGACAGGGGTTATGCTGTTTTTT
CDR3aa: CATSRGIKTGVMLFF

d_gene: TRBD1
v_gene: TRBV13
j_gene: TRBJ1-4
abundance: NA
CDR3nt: TGTGCCAGCAGCCCTAGGGGGCGCGGTGAAAAACTGTTTTTT
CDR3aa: CASSPRGRGEKLFF

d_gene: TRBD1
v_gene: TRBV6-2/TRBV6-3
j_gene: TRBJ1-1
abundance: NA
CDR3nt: TGTGCCAGCAGTTACGTAAGGGACAGGTCGATAATTGGCACTGAAGCTTTCTTT
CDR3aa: CASSYVRDRSIIGTEAFF

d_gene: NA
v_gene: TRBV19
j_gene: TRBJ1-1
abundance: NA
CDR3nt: TGTGCCAGTAGTATAGCCCGACAGACGAACACTGAAGCTTTCTTT
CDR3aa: CASSIARQTNTEAFF

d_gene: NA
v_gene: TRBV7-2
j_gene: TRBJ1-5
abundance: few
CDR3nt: TGTGCCAGCAGCCCAAGGTCGGGGGGCAATCAGCCCCAGCATTTT
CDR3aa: CASSPRSGGNQPQHF

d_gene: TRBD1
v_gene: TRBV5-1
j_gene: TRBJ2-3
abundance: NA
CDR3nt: TGCGCCAGCACCACCGGACAGGGACTCACAGATACGCAGTATTTT
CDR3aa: CASTTGQGLTDTQYF

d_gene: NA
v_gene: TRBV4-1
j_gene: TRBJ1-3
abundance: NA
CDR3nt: TGCGCCAGCAGCCAACTACAGGGTTCAAACACCATATATTTT
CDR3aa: CASSQLQGSNTIYF

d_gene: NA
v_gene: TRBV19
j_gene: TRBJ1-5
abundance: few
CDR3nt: TGTGCCAGTAGTAGGGGGGGATATAGCAATCAGCCCCAGCATTTT
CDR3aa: CASSRGGYSNQPQHF